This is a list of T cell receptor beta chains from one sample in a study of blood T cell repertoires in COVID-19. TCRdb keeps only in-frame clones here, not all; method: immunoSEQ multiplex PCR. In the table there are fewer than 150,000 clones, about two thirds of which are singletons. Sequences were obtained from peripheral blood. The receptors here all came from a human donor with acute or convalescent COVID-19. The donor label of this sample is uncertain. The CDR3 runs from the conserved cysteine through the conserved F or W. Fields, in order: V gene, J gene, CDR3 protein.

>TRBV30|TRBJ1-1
CAWIARVSTEAFF
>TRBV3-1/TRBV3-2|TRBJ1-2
CASSQFPGQRYGYTF
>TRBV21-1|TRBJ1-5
CASSPAGRGINQPQHF
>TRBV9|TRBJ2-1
CASSVVGGGYNEQFF
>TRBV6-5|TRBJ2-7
CASGQSYYEQYF
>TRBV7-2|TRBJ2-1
CASSLGTSRSNEQFF
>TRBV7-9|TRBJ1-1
CASSLAGFTEAFF
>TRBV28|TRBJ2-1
CASRGTSGGRDEQFF
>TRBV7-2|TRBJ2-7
CASSANTGVYEQYF
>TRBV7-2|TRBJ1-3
CASSLDRNPGNTIYF
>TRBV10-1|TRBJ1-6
CASSEYRGNNSPLHF
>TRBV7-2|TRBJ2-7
CASSKRSYEQYF
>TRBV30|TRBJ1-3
CAWSVPGAGSGNTIYF